Given below is one TCR beta chain in context. Assay: immunoSEQ multiplex PCR; the TCRdb copy retains only in-frame clones and omits some. Here the sample spans about 66,000 clones, approximately 90% being singletons. These data originate in a study of technical replicates of blood from a few donors. Specimen: PBMCs. This receptor was obtained from a human donor in good health. Some clones in this sample may be carry-over from other donors' samples.

As DNA, the CDR3 is TGTGCCAGCAGCTTTGACATGGGCAATCAGCCCCAGCATTTT. The encoded protein is CASSFDMGNQPQHF. This chain links TRBV7-9 with TRBJ1-5; D gene unclear. Germline V gives CDR1 SEHNR, CDR2 FQNEAQ (reference sequence). This CDR3 spans 14 amino acids. V lost 3 bases and J 2 bases, leaving 8 bases between the germline ends.